This record looks at one T cell receptor (beta chain) sequence and its context. Its antigen is unknown. 5'RACE primed from the constant segment yielded TCR alpha and TCR beta cDNA libraries bearing sample barcodes and UMIs. TCRdb passed the 5' RACE reads through MiXCR, listing each CDR3 protein once. This sample has about 110,000 distinct CDR3 sequences, with around an eighth found just once. The sample belongs to a study of T-cell memory formation after mild COVID-19. Looking at the study overall: Across donors, TCR clusters were largely donor specific. General observations from the study: The appearance of some responding clones in pre-infection memory suggested that cross-reactive memory joined.

V shed 3 bases, J shed 5 bases, and the junction held 10 bases outside the gene matches. This CDR3 region has 17 residues. Germline assignment: CDR1 SGHRS and CDR2 YFSETQ. V usage is TRBV5-1 and J usage is TRBJ2-5; 13 bases align to TRBD2. This TCR was sampled from a man younger than 30 who had mild COVID-19 (a few samples of this study predate the infection). Cell type and time point are not known. Sequencing input: PBMCs or a T cell subset sorted from them (not recorded which). The CDR3 DNA sequence: TGCGCCAGCAGCTCGAGGGGACTAGCGGGGCAAGTGGAGACCCAGTACTTC. Translating gives CASSSRGLAGQVETQYF.